This T cell receptor (beta chain) was sequenced for a study of blood T cell repertoires in COVID-19. Study background: COVID-19 samples collected from the United States, Italy and Spain covered acute and convalescent phases. Sources were T cells, B-cell-depleted T cells, or PBMCs; the material itself was cDNA or gDNA.

The CDR3 sequence is 15 residues long. Germline V gives CDR1 SGHRS, CDR2 YFSETQ. Trimming removed 3 bases from V and 4 bases from J, with 11 bases in between. People in the exposed group encountered a COVID-19 case within 2 weeks before entering the study. TCRdb keeps only in-frame clones here, not all; method: immunoSEQ multiplex PCR. The repertoire has 130,000 to 150,000 clones, over 80% of them found once; the top ten carry less than 6%. What was sequenced was PBMCs or T cells enriched from blood (not recorded which). The receptor's source is a woman in her forties or fifties who had been exposed to COVID-19. The V gene is TRBV5-1, the J gene TRBJ2-6; a possible D gene is TRBD1 (5 bases). The DNA for the CDR3 is TGCGCCAGCAGCTCAACAGGTGCCGGGGCCAACGTCCTGACTTTC. It codes for CASSSTGAGANVLTF.